Listed below are T cell receptor beta chains from one sample, sequenced in a study of blood T cell dynamics during melanoma immunotherapy. Method: immunoSEQ multiplex PCR; TCRdb's copy keeps in-frame clones and lacks some. The repertoire holds approximately 17,000 clones, with roughly 87% as singletons. The material sequenced was blood, taken from a patient treated with checkpoint blockade. The origin of the receptors is a human donor with melanoma. CDR3s include the opening cysteine and the closing phenylalanine or tryptophan. The order of the fields is D gene, J gene, clone size, V gene, CDR3 protein, CDR3 DNA. A D gene is named only where the DNA matches it firmly. Clone size appears in some rows only: once, few, many, or a class for an expanded clone.

>.|TRBJ1-4|.|TRBV19
CASRVGEKLFF
TGTGCCAGCAGGGTAGGAGAAAAACTGTTTTTT
>.|TRBJ2-5|.|TRBV30
CAWSAWGDQETQYF
TGTGCCTGGAGTGCCTGGGGGGACCAAGAGACCCAGTACTTC
>.|TRBJ1-5|.|TRBV6-1
CASRRAPLGDQPQHF
TGTGCCAGCCGCCGGGCCCCCCTGGGGGATCAGCCCCAGCATTTT
>TRBD2|TRBJ2-5|.|TRBV28
CASSFSNLAVGRETQYF
TGTGCCAGCAGTTTTTCCAACCTAGCGGTGGGGAGAGAGACCCAGTACTTC
>.|TRBJ1-2|.|TRBV15
CATSRDVDGYTF
TGTGCCACCAGCAGAGATGTAGATGGCTACACCTTC
>TRBD1|TRBJ2-5|.|TRBV7-8
CASSFHDRGQGETQYF
TGTGCCAGCAGCTTCCATGACAGGGGGCAGGGAGAGACCCAGTACTTC
>TRBD1|TRBJ1-6|.|TRBV5-1
CASSLDRGKNSPLHF
TGCGCCAGCAGCTTGGACAGGGGGAAAAATTCACCCCTCCACTTT
>.|TRBJ2-1|.|TRBV10-2
CASSESGTSEYEQFF
TGCGCCAGCAGTGAGTCGGGTACTAGTGAGTATGAGCAGTTCTTC
>TRBD2|TRBJ2-1|.|TRBV30
CAWSVTTSRLAGLYNEQFF
TGTGCCTGGAGTGTAACAACGTCTAGGTTAGCGGGCCTCTACAATGAGCAGTTCTTC
>.|TRBJ2-4|.|TRBV28
CASSRGGLAKNIQYF
TGTGCCAGCAGCCGAGGGGGTCTGGCCAAAAACATTCAGTACTTC
>TRBD1|TRBJ2-7|.|TRBV27
CASSVDRVSYEQYF
TGTGCCAGCAGTGTAGACAGGGTATCCTACGAGCAGTACTTC
>TRBD1|TRBJ2-2|.|TRBV19
CASSIDPEQGVTNTGELFF
TGTGCCAGTAGTATAGACCCTGAGCAGGGGGTAACGAACACCGGGGAGCTGTTTTTT
>TRBD1|TRBJ2-1|.|TRBV5-1
CASSSGTGSYNEQFF
TGCGCCAGCAGCTCCGGGACAGGCTCCTACAATGAGCAGTTCTTC
>.|TRBJ1-5|.|TRBV28
CASRQGSQPQHF
TGTGCCAGCAGGCAGGGGAGTCAGCCCCAGCATTTT
>TRBD2|TRBJ2-1|.|TRBV5-8
CASSPLAGEFNEQFF
TGTGCCAGCAGCCCTCTAGCGGGAGAGTTCAATGAGCAGTTCTTC
>TRBD1|TRBJ1-2|.|TRBV28
CASRKQGGGYTF
TGTGCCAGCAGGAAACAGGGGGGTGGCTACACCTTC
>.|TRBJ1-1|.|TRBV4-3
CASSQGLGGTYTEAFF
TGCGCCAGCAGCCAAGGCCTGGGGGGGACTTACACTGAAGCTTTCTTT
>.|TRBJ2-3|.|TRBV2
CASTPRDTQYF
TGTGCCAGCACCCCCCGGGATACGCAGTATTTT
>.|TRBJ2-2|.|TRBV9
CASSVGATGELFF
TGTGCCAGCAGCGTAGGGGCCACCGGGGAGCTGTTTTTT
>.|TRBJ2-1|.|TRBV11-3
CASSLNGYNEQFF
TGTGCCAGCAGCTTAAACGGATACAATGAGCAGTTCTTC
>TRBD1|TRBJ2-1|.|TRBV4-2
CASSLGTGETYNEQFF
TGTGCCAGCAGCCTTGGGACAGGGGAAACCTACAATGAGCAGTTCTTC
>.|TRBJ1-1|.|TRBV5-6
CASSIRQSNTEAFF
TGTGCCAGCAGCATAAGACAGAGCAACACTGAAGCTTTCTTT
>.|TRBJ2-5|.|TRBV6-1
CASIEGRGETQYF
TGTGCCAGCATTGAGGGCCGGGGAGAGACCCAGTACTTC
>TRBD2|TRBJ2-7|.|TRBV28
CASSFPGTSYEQYF
TGTGCCAGCAGTTTCCCTGGGACTAGCTACGAGCAGTACTTC
>TRBD1|TRBJ1-4|.|TRBV5-1
CASSSGQGGEKLFF
TGCGCCAGCAGTTCGGGACAGGGCGGTGAAAAACTGTTTTTT
>TRBD1|TRBJ2-7|.|TRBV20-1
CSYRGAYEQYF
TGCAGCTACAGGGGGGCCTACGAGCAGTACTTC
>.|TRBJ1-3|.|TRBV6-1
CATRAVGNTIYF
TGTGCCACCAGGGCGGTCGGAAACACCATATATTTT
>TRBD2|TRBJ2-3|.|TRBV7-9
CASSLTSGRPTDTQYF
TGTGCCAGCAGCTTAACTAGCGGGAGACCCACAGATACGCAGTATTTT
>.|TRBJ1-2|.|TRBV30
CAWSAQVYGYTF
TGTGCCTGGAGCGCACAGGTGTATGGCTACACCTTC
>.|TRBJ2-7|.|TRBV28
CASIRGGQVSSYEQYF
TGTGCCAGCATTAGGGGGGGGCAGGTATCTTCCTACGAGCAGTACTTC
>.|TRBJ2-3|.|TRBV29-1
CSVDRGWTDTQYF
TGCAGCGTTGACAGGGGTTGGACAGATACGCAGTATTTT
>.|TRBJ2-5|.|TRBV2
CASSEPDWLQETQYF
TGTGCCAGCAGTGAACCGGACTGGCTCCAAGAGACCCAGTACTTC
>.|TRBJ1-3|.|TRBV30
CAWSRGGPGNTIYF
TGTGCCTGGAGTCGGGGAGGCCCTGGAAACACCATATATTTT
>.|TRBJ2-4|.|TRBV7-8
CASSNPGGTKNIQYF
TGTGCCAGCAGCAACCCAGGGGGGACAAAAAACATTCAGTACTTC
>TRBD1|TRBJ1-2|once|TRBV5-6
CASSPTGQGNYGYTF
TGTGCCAGCAGCCCGACGGGACAGGGGAACTATGGCTACACCTTC
>.|TRBJ2-7|.|TRBV5-4
CASNKQGDEQYF
TGTGCCAGCAACAAACAGGGCGACGAGCAGTACTTC
>TRBD2|TRBJ2-7|.|TRBV27
CASSLASGSGHEQYF
TGTGCCAGCAGTTTAGCTAGCGGGAGCGGCCACGAGCAGTACTTC
>.|TRBJ1-1|.|TRBV6-5
CASSYGGAEAFF
TGTGCCAGCAGTTACGGGGGGGCTGAAGCTTTCTTT
>.|TRBJ2-3|.|TRBV7-9
CASSSRRADTDTQYF
TGTGCCAGCAGCTCGAGACGAGCTGACACAGATACGCAGTATTTT
>TRBD2|TRBJ2-1|.|TRBV7-9
CASTLYTSGDNEQFF
TGTGCCAGCACCCTTTACACTAGCGGAGACAATGAGCAGTTCTTC
>TRBD1|TRBJ1-4|.|TRBV5-1
CASSLGQGGATNEKLFF
TGCGCCAGCAGCTTGGGGCAGGGGGGAGCAACTAATGAAAAACTGTTTTTT
>TRBD2|TRBJ2-1|.|TRBV7-9
CASSPQTSVKINSYNEQFF
TGTGCCAGCAGCCCCCAAACTAGCGTAAAGATTAACTCCTACAATGAGCAGTTCTTC